Listed below are T cell receptor beta chains from one sample, sequenced in a study of cytomegalovirus exposure and HLA in healthy donors. The assay was immunoSEQ multiplex PCR, and TCRdb's table has in-frame clones only and misses some. This table holds some 140,000 clones, 86% found once. The sequenced material came from PBMCs. The source is a man in his late teens or twenties in good health and CMV-seronegative. Both conserved end residues are part of each CDR3. The D gene is left open where the match is weak. Some rows have no size entry. The others give once, few or many, or a class for an expanded clone.

d_call	cdr3_length	v_call	j_call	clone_size	cdr3_aa	cdr3_nt
.	15	TRBV27	TRBJ1-3	.	CASSFSGVFPNTIYF	TGTGCCAGCAGTTTTTCGGGGGTCTTCCCCAACACCATATATTTT
TRBD1	16	TRBV6-5	TRBJ1-1	once	CASSFVRTGGIPEAFF	TGTGCCAGCAGTTTCGTACGGACAGGGGGCATCCCTGAAGCTTTCTTT
.	16	TRBV18	TRBJ2-1	.	CASSPSTRQANNEQFF	TGTGCCAGCTCACCTTCCACAAGACAGGCGAACAATGAGCAGTTCTTC
.	13	TRBV19	TRBJ1-4	.	CASSSGTDEKLFF	TGTGCCAGTAGTAGCGGGACGGATGAAAAACTGTTTTTT
.	13	TRBV5-4	TRBJ1-2	.	CASSPAGWGGYTF	TGTGCCAGCAGCCCAGCAGGGTGGGGTGGCTACACCTTC
TRBD1	15	TRBV2	TRBJ2-3	.	CASSETTGGADTQYF	TGTGCCAGCAGTGAAACGACAGGGGGCGCAGATACGCAGTATTTT
.	13	TRBV7-2	TRBJ2-4	.	CASSSRTPYPQYF	TGTGCCAGCAGCTCAAGAACACCTTACCCTCAGTACTTC
.	14	TRBV6-5	TRBJ1-6	.	CASSDRSDAGPLHF	TGTGCCAGCAGTGACCGCAGCGACGCTGGTCCCCTCCACTTT
TRBD2	16	TRBV18	TRBJ2-3	.	CASSPLVSGGTDTQYF	TGTGCCAGCTCACCCTTGGTTAGCGGGGGCACAGATACGCAGTATTTT
TRBD1	14	TRBV5-1	TRBJ1-2	.	CASSLKGGEIGYTF	TGCGCCAGCAGCTTGAAAGGGGGCGAAATTGGCTACACCTTC
TRBD1	16	TRBV4-3	TRBJ1-2	.	CASSQEIYRQGDGYTF	TGCGCCAGCAGCCAAGAAATTTATAGACAGGGGGATGGCTACACCTTC
.	15	TRBV28	TRBJ2-1	.	CASSSVLRGYNEQFF	TGTGCCAGCAGTTCCGTCCTTAGGGGCTACAATGAGCAGTTCTTC
.	13	TRBV5-6	TRBJ2-1	.	CASGTLAYNEQFF	TGTGCCAGCGGGACTCTAGCCTACAATGAGCAGTTCTTC
.	13	TRBV10-3	TRBJ2-2	.	CALLGQNTGELFF	TGTGCCCTCCTGGGGCAGAACACCGGGGAGCTGTTTTTT
.	14	TRBV6-1	TRBJ2-3	.	CASSLPTSTDTQYF	TGTGCCAGCAGTCTGCCGACTAGCACAGATACGCAGTATTTT
TRBD1	15	TRBV11-3	TRBJ2-1	.	CASSFGGQGYNEQFF	TGTGCCAGCAGCTTTGGAGGACAGGGTTACAATGAGCAGTTCTTC
.	16	TRBV10-2	TRBJ1-2	.	CASSEMANAVYYGYTF	TGCGCCAGCAGTGAGATGGCAAACGCGGTGTACTATGGCTACACCTTC
.	13	TRBV7-9	TRBJ2-5	.	CASRTEYQETQYF	TGTGCCAGCAGGACAGAATACCAAGAGACCCAGTACTTC
TRBD2	19	TRBV7-9	TRBJ2-2	.	CASSTLPGLAGGFTGELFF	TGTGCCAGCAGCACCCTTCCCGGCCTAGCGGGGGGTTTCACCGGGGAGCTGTTTTTT
TRBD2	17	TRBV7-6	TRBJ2-3	.	CASSPPGLAGGADTQYF	TGTGCCAGCAGCCCGCCGGGACTAGCGGGAGGCGCAGATACGCAGTATTTT
TRBD1	14	TRBV19	TRBJ2-7	.	CASSPGQVPYEQYF	TGTGCCAGTAGTCCGGGACAGGTCCCCTACGAGCAGTACTTC
.	16	TRBV2	TRBJ1-2	.	CASRDGRGGTRDGYTF	TGTGCCAGCAGAGACGGTCGGGGGGGGACTCGAGATGGCTACACCTTC
.	15	TRBV19	TRBJ2-7	.	CASSLTWGDSYEQYF	TGTGCCAGTTCGTTAACATGGGGAGATTCCTACGAGCAGTACTTC
TRBD2	14	TRBV7-2	TRBJ2-7	.	CASSFASGSYEQYF	TGTGCCAGCAGCTTCGCTAGCGGCTCCTACGAGCAGTACTTC
.	16	TRBV11-2	TRBJ2-1	.	CASSLRGGEGYNEQFF	TGTGCCAGCAGCCTCCGAGGCGGGGAAGGCTACAATGAGCAGTTCTTC
TRBD2	15	TRBV2	TRBJ2-3	.	CAITAGAGSTDTQYF	TGTGCCATCACTGCGGGAGCGGGGAGCACAGATACGCAGTATTTT
TRBD1	15	TRBV5-1	TRBJ1-1	.	CASSLDGQGITEAFF	TGCGCCAGCAGCTTGGATGGACAGGGTATCACTGAAGCTTTCTTT
TRBD1	12	TRBV5-4	TRBJ1-2	.	CASTQGARGYTF	TGTGCCAGCACCCAGGGGGCTCGTGGCTACACCTTC
TRBD1	16	TRBV2	TRBJ1-5	.	CASSETGGGGVQPQHF	TGTGCCAGCAGTGAAACAGGGGGCGGCGGCGTTCAGCCCCAGCATTTT
.	15	TRBV11-2	TRBJ2-1	.	CASSFSGPAYNEQFF	TGTGCCAGCAGCTTCAGTGGGCCCGCCTACAATGAGCAGTTCTTC
TRBD1	12	TRBV12-5	TRBJ2-5	once	CASSRGPETQYF	TGTGCTAGCTCCAGGGGGCCGGAGACCCAGTACTTC
.	13	TRBV2	TRBJ2-1	.	CASSLDSYNEQFF	TGTGCCAGCAGCTTAGACAGTTACAATGAGCAGTTCTTC
TRBD1	15	TRBV5-6	TRBJ1-1	.	CASGDRGKVNTEAFF	TGTGCCAGCGGAGACAGGGGTAAGGTGAACACTGAAGCTTTCTTT
TRBD1	16	TRBV5-1	TRBJ1-6	.	CASSDHSTGWDSPLHF	TGCGCCAGCAGCGATCACTCGACAGGGTGGGATTCACCCCTCCACTTT
.	14	TRBV13	TRBJ2-2	.	CASSRDINTGELFF	TGTGCCAGCAGTAGGGACATCAACACCGGGGAGCTGTTTTTT
.	14	TRBV9	TRBJ1-2	.	CASSVATGNYGYTF	TGTGCCAGCAGCGTAGCTACGGGGAACTATGGCTACACCTTC
.	15	TRBV6-5	TRBJ1-6	.	CASRPSGSYNSPLHF	TGTGCCAGCAGACCCTCCGGCTCCTATAATTCACCCCTCCACTTT
TRBD2	16	TRBV7-2	TRBJ2-5	once	CASSLGLAGAQETQYF	TGTGCCAGCAGCTTGGGACTAGCGGGGGCGCAAGAGACCCAGTACTTC
.	15	TRBV27	TRBJ1-5	.	CASSLSGDGNQPQHF	TGTGCCAGCAGTCTCTCGGGGGACGGCAATCAGCCCCAGCATTTT
TRBD1	17	TRBV10-3	TRBJ2-3	.	CAISESTGGYGTDTQYF	TGTGCCATCAGTGAGTCCACAGGGGGCTATGGCACAGATACGCAGTATTTT
TRBD1	17	TRBV19	TRBJ2-5	.	CASSIGNRGIQKETQYF	TGTGCCAGTAGTATAGGTAACAGGGGGATCCAAAAAGAGACCCAGTACTTC
TRBD1	17	TRBV5-1	TRBJ2-1	.	CASSPGQGTSSYNEQFF	TGCGCCAGCAGCCCAGGACAGGGGACCAGCTCCTACAATGAGCAGTTCTTC
TRBD1	14	TRBV30	TRBJ2-7	.	CAWSAGTGLNEQYF	TGTGCCTGGAGTGCCGGGACAGGGCTCAACGAGCAGTACTTC
TRBD1	12	TRBV29-1	TRBJ1-2	.	CSVPGQGGGYTF	TGCAGCGTCCCAGGGCAGGGGGGCGGCTACACCTTC
TRBD1	16	TRBV4-1	TRBJ1-5	.	CASSQVRGPSGQPQHF	TGCGCCAGCAGCCAGGTCAGGGGGCCTTCCGGTCAGCCCCAGCATTTT
TRBD1	14	TRBV2	TRBJ1-2	few	CASRYFGQDYGYTF	TGTGCCAGCAGATACTTCGGACAGGACTATGGCTACACCTTC
.	15	TRBV9	TRBJ2-7	.	CASSPTPGSSYEQYF	TGTGCCAGCAGCCCCACCCCAGGATCATCCTACGAGCAGTACTTC
TRBD1	15	TRBV7-9	TRBJ2-1	.	CASSSNGRGPPEQFF	TGTGCCAGCAGCTCAAACGGTAGGGGGCCCCCTGAGCAGTTCTTC
.	14	TRBV19	TRBJ1-5	.	CASSTYRDNQPQHF	TGTGCCAGTAGTACCTACAGGGACAATCAGCCCCAGCATTTT
TRBD1	11	TRBV6-5	TRBJ1-2	once	CASTQGFGYTF	TGTGCCAGCACACAGGGGTTTGGCTACACCTTC
.	13	TRBV4-2	TRBJ1-1	.	CASSLDWNTEAFF	TGTGCCAGCAGCCTCGACTGGAACACTGAAGCTTTCTTT
TRBD1	15	TRBV7-9	TRBJ2-7	.	CASSWTGLSSYEQYF	TGTGCCAGCAGCTGGACAGGGTTAAGCTCCTACGAGCAGTACTTC
.	15	TRBV5-1	TRBJ1-1	.	CASSLAGVGDTEAFF	TGCGCCAGCAGCTTGGCCGGGGTCGGCGATACTGAAGCTTTCTTT
.	11	TRBV5-1	TRBJ1-1	few	CASSLGQEAFF	TGCGCCAGCAGCTTGGGCCAGGAAGCTTTCTTT